This TCR beta chain was sequenced in a study of memory CD4+ T cells and cytomegalovirus serostatus (dated by TCRdb to between 2018 and 2020). Turning to the overall study: A total of some 33 healthy Belgian adults, of whom 9 were CMV seropositive and 24 were CMV seronegative, were included in the cohort. The study sequenced CD4+ memory TCRbeta repertoires of a Belgian cohort with known cytomegalovirus serostatus to replicate a published TCR-based CMV serostatus classifier.

Of note for this clone: No cognate antigen has been identified for it. No base qualities exist here, and no much larger clone lies one base off it.

There are 17 amino acids in the CDR3, from cysteine to phenylalanine inclusive. The sequence is cut down to CDR3 DNA, 51 bases in frame from base 1. Trimming takes 5 bases off V and 8 bases off J; junction bases not matched to a gene: 15. CDR1 MDHEN and CDR2 SYDVKM were looked up in the germline V gene. Broad study findings and their caveats: The results were read as suggesting that the CMV-associated TCR signature is, for the most part, present in the CD4+ memory repertoire. Unlike the original study, which covered naive and memory CD4+ and CD8+ populations, the Belgian study sequenced only CD4+CD45RO+ memory cells. Among the roughly 160 previously reported CMV-associated TCRbeta sequences, about 71 showed up in the CD4+ memory repertoires, with each one found in between one and five individuals. For predicting CMV serostatus, the median bootstrapped AUC was about 0.95 using the original framework and 0.9 to 0.92 using a US-trained random forest. On the Belgian cohort, the classifier based on the original framework reached a median bootstrapped AUC of nearly 0.97, with a 95% CI of 0.76-1.00.

The Quick-DNA Microprep Kit was used to extract genomic DNA from the sorted cells. TCRbeta DNA was amplified with the immunoSEQ hsTCRbeta kit following the manufacturer's protocol. An Illumina MiSeq instrument was used to sequence the TCRbeta libraries. Turning to the authors' computational methods: Removing out-of-frame sequences left 2,204,828 distinct TCRbeta sequences, an average of around 67,000 per individual. Each individual was scored by the count of 150 to 200 previously reported CMV-associated TCRbeta sequences and the total productive distinct TCRbeta count. A beta-binomial model was reimplemented in Python, and random forests from scikit-learn, run with default parameters, were trained on data from the US cohort. Classifier performance on the Belgian cohort was reported as the median AUC with percentile confidence intervals calculated over 10,000 bootstrap iterations. The table comes from immuneACCESS by way of TCRdb, which keeps in-frame sequences with V and J called. Part of the clones is missing from these tables; in studies checked, under half for an unresolved V gene and the rest for unknown reasons. Clone size and the V and J calls come from that table; the DNA yielded D and trimming. This sample holds some 52,000 clones; about 86% were observed only once. The ten largest account for just under 2% of the sample.

A FACSAria II was used to sort memory CD4+ T cells, defined as single viable CD3+CD4+CD8-CD45RO+ cells. To determine CMV serostatus, a Roche Elecsys assay was used that detects serum IgG against CMV pp150, pp28, p38 and p52. Once the samples were thawed, total CD4+ T cells were enriched through positive selection using CD4 magnetic microbeads. The samples came from a different study that was designed specifically to examine the CD4+ T cell memory repertoire. Peripheral blood mononuclear cells were isolated and cryopreserved according to standard operating procedures, and serum was stored at -80 degrees C. The staining relied on CD3-PerCP (BW264/56), CD4-APC (RPA-T4), CD45RO-PE (UCHT1) and CD8-Pacific Orange (3B5) antibodies, and Sytox blue was used to exclude non-viable cells.

Sequenced: memory CD4+ T cells from blood. The clonotype comes from an adult in good health and CMV-seropositive. The sequence joins TRBV28 to TRBJ2-2, with 9 middle bases fitting TRBD1. The CDR3 protein: CASSPRTGVIKAGELFF. The DNA sequence is given as TGTGCCAGCAGTCCGAGGACAGGGGTAATAAAAGCTGGGGAGCTGTTTTTT. The full variable domain, with segments outside the CDR3 supplied by the reference TRBV28 and TRBJ2-2 proteins, appears as DVKVTQSSRYLVKRTGEKVFLECVQDMDHENMFWYRQDPGLGLRLIYFSYDVKMKEKGDIPEGYSVSREKKERFSLILESASTNQTSMYLCASSPRTGVIKAGELFFGEGSRLTVL.